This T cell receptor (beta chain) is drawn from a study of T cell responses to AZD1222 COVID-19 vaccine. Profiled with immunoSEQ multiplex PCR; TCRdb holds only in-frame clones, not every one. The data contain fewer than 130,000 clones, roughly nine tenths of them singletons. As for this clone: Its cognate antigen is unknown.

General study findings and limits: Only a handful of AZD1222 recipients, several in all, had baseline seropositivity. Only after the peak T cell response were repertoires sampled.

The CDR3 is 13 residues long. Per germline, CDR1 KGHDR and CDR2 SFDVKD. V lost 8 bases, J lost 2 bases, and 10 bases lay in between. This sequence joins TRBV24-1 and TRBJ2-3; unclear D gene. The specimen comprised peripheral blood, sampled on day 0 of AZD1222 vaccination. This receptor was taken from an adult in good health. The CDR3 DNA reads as TGTGCCACCATGGCTCAGTTCACAGATACGCAGTATTTT. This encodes CATMAQFTDTQYF.